A single sample gave rise to the 30 T cell receptor beta chains below, sequenced in a study of T-cell reconstitution after alpha-beta-depleted transplantation in children. For TCRbeta, the library was prepared with unique molecular identifiers. In TCRdb, the PCR reads were re-called with MiXCR into one record per CDR3 protein. The profile shows about 230,000 distinct CDR3 sequences, approximately 9.9% of them singletons. The source was PBMCs from the stem cell graft donor, collected from the stem cell graft. Every receptor here comes from a human donor who donated a stem cell graft to a child with SCID.

This clonotype has ten or more counts. The chain links TRBV5-1 to TRBJ2-4; 11 nucleotides line up with TRBD2. The V gene end was trimmed by 5 bases and the J gene end by 8 bases; junction bases not matched to a gene: 12. The CDR3 totals 16 residues. Germline CDR1 is SGHRS and CDR2 is YFSETQ. The CDR3 coding sequence is TGCGCCAGCAGTCGGGAACTAGCGGGGGCTGGGTACATTCAGTACTTC. It codes for CASSRELAGAGYIQYF.

This clonotype was detected many times. The V call is TRBV10-2, the J call TRBJ2-1, with TRBD2 matching over 8 bases. The junction had 11 bases not matched to a gene; V was cut back by 2 bases and J by 5 bases. Germline V lookup: CDR1 WSHSY, CDR2 SAAADI. CDR3 length: 17 residues. The CDR3 sequence is CASSEVLGYGGDNEQFF. The CDR3 coding sequence is TGCGCCAGCAGTGAGGTTCTGGGGTACGGGGGGGACAATGAGCAGTTCTTC.

This chain connects TRBV12-2 to TRBJ2-7; the table assigns TRBD2, which was not confirmed against the DNA. TRBV12-2 is designated a pseudogene. This CDR3 has 14 amino acids. CDR3 in amino acids: CASRLAKLVYEQYF. CDR3 sequence (DNA): TGTGCAAGTCGCTTAGCGAAGCTAGTCTACGAGCAGTACTTC.

In its sample, this clonotype was seen many times. This chain joins TRBV15 and TRBJ2-1; D possibly corresponds to TRBD1 (5 bases). Per the germline V gene, CDR1 is LNHNV and CDR2 is YYDKDF (reference sequence). The CDR3 sequence is 13 residues long. V was trimmed by 3 bases and J by 2 bases, leaving 5 bases between them. CDR3 sequence: CATSRDTYNEQFF. CDR3 in DNA: TGTGCCACCAGCAGGGACACCTACAATGAGCAGTTCTTC.

This chain joins TRBV5-1 and TRBJ2-5, with D unclear. Deletions cut 4 bases from V and 0 bases from J, with 10 bases between. Germline assignment: CDR1 SGHRS and CDR2 YFSETQ. The CDR3 sequence is 14 residues long. The CDR3 sequence: CASSPGLYQETQYF. The CDR3 region has the DNA TGCGCCAGCAGCCCGGGTCTGTACCAAGAGACCCAGTACTTC.

This clonotype was seen repeatedly, ten times or more. The chain is built from TRBV20-1 and TRBJ2-3; a weak D match, TRBD2 (6 bases). V was clipped by 2 bases and J by 2 bases, with 17 bases between them. The CDR3 contains 16 residues. The germline gives CDR1 DFQATT, CDR2 SNEGSKA (reference sequence). CDR3 bases: TGCAGTGCTAGAAGGTTTCGGGACTCCCACACAGATACGCAGTATTTT. It specifies CSARRFRDSHTDTQYF.

There are many counts of this clonotype. The genes are TRBV6-2 or TRBV6-3 and TRBJ2-2; D is perhaps TRBD1 (7 bases). Germline CDR1 is MNHEY and CDR2 is SVGEGT. The CDR3 runs 17 residues. The germline V and J ends were trimmed by 4 bases and 2 bases, with 17 bases remaining between them. CDR3 sequence (DNA): TGTGCCAGCAGTTTCCACCCGACAGGGACTAACACCGGGGAGCTGTTTTTT. Translated, it gives CASSFHPTGTNTGELFF.

In its sample, this clonotype was seen many times. The chain combines TRBV20-1 with TRBJ1-1; a weak D match, TRBD1 (6 bases). The germline CDR1 and CDR2 sequences are DFQATT and SNEGSKA (reference sequence). The ends were cut back, 4 bases at V and 5 bases at J, with 11 bases in the middle. The CDR3 runs 12 residues. The CDR3 spells CSATQGWTEAFF. CDR3 in DNA: TGCAGTGCTACACAGGGATGGACTGAAGCTTTCTTT.

This clonotype was observed at least ten times. The V gene is TRBV5-6, the J gene TRBJ1-1; tentatively, D is TRBD1 (6 bases). Trimming took 0 bases from V and 4 from J, leaving 19 bases between them. The CDR3 length is 17 residues. The germline CDR1 and CDR2 sequences are SGHDT and YYEEEE. This CDR3 reads CASSLVWPRGGGTEAFF. In nucleotides, the CDR3 is TGTGCCAGCAGCTTGGTATGGCCGAGGGGGGGTGGCACTGAAGCTTTCTTT.

This clonotype was seen ten or more times. This chain connects TRBV5-1 to TRBJ1-2; 9 nucleotides agree with TRBD1. The CDR3 sequence is 18 residues long. CDR1 is SGHRS and CDR2 is YFSETQ in the germline V gene. With V trimmed by 4 bases and J by 3 bases, 16 bases remained unmatched. CDR3 protein: CASSPWPIQGAPDYGYTF. For the CDR3, the DNA is TGCGCCAGCAGCCCCTGGCCGATACAGGGGGCGCCGGACTATGGCTACACCTTC.

The chain employs TRBV10-3 and TRBJ2-7, with D perhaps matching TRBD2 (6 bases). Deletions cut 2 bases from V and 1 base from J, with 9 bases between. CDR1 and CDR2 (germline): ENHRY, SYGVKD. This CDR3 has 14 residues. The CDR3: CAISEALASYEQYF. For the CDR3, the DNA is TGTGCCATCAGTGAGGCCCTAGCGTCCTACGAGCAGTACTTC.

This clonotype was seen at least ten times. CDR3 protein: CASSEAPGTRNTIYF. Written as DNA, the CDR3 is TGTGCCAGCAGTGAAGCGCCTGGGACAAGAAACACCATATATTTT. This chain links TRBV2 with TRBJ1-3, with D possibly TRBD1 on 6 matching bases. Trimming stripped 0 bases from V and 5 bases from J, with 11 bases between. The CDR3 contains 15 residues. The V gene's germline CDR1 is SNHLY and CDR2 FYNNEI.

This clonotype appeared many times. The chain recombines TRBV12-3 or TRBV12-4 with TRBJ1-4; 10 positions agree with TRBD1. V was clipped by 6 bases and J by 3 bases; unmatched bases: 7. The CDR3 loop spans 16 amino acids. The CDR3 reads CASSLRQGASNEKLFF. The DNA of the CDR3 is TGTGCCAGCAGCCTAAGACAGGGGGCGTCTAATGAAAAACTGTTTTTT.

This clonotype was picked up many times. The chain recombines TRBV5-1 with TRBJ2-3; perhaps TRBD2 as D (5 bases). CDR3 length: 16 amino acids. V was trimmed by 7 bases and J by 3 bases, leaving 21 bases between them. Germline CDR1 and CDR2: SGHRS and YFSETQ. In DNA, the CDR3 is TGCGCCAGCTTCAACCCGACACGTCGGGAAACAGATACGCAGTATTTT. It is translated as CASFNPTRRETDTQYF.

This clonotype was observed at least ten times. The CDR3 DNA sequence: TGTGCCATCAGCCTCGAGGGACAGGGAGTTTCACCCCTCCACTTT. It codes for CAISLEGQGVSPLHF. J is TRBJ1-6 and V is TRBV10-3; 9 positions agree with TRBD1. This CDR3 has 15 amino acids. V shed 6 bases and J 9 bases; nucleotides not matched to a gene: 9. Germline V lookup: CDR1 ENHRY, CDR2 SYGVKD.

This clonotype occurred many times. The V gene is TRBV7-9, the J gene TRBJ1-4, with D unclear. Trimming stripped 2 bases from V and 8 bases from J, with 3 bases between. Germline V gives CDR1 SEHNR, CDR2 FQNEAQ (reference sequence). This CDR3 contains 11 residues. The CDR3, as DNA: TGTGCCAGCAGCTTATCCGAAAAACTGTTTTTT. The encoded protein is CASSLSEKLFF. Based on the CDR3 plus reference TRBV7-9 and TRBJ1-4, the full variable domain is DTGVSQNPRHKITKRGQNVTFRCDPISEHNRLYWYRQTLGQGPEFLTYFQNEAQLEKSRLLSDRFSAERPKGSFSTLEIQRTEQGDSAMYLCASSLSEKLFFGSGTQLSVL.

This rearrangement joins TRBV2 to TRBJ1-1, with TRBD1 identical over 9 bases. V trimming: 6 bases; J trimming: 7 bases; junction bases outside the gene matches: 6. The germline V gene encodes CDR1 SNHLY and CDR2 FYNNEI. The CDR3 totals 13 residues. CDR3 region: CASRRDREVEAFF. For the CDR3, the DNA is TGTGCCAGCAGACGGGACAGGGAAGTTGAAGCTTTCTTT.

In this sample, this clonotype turned up a few times. This chain links TRBV29-1 with TRBJ2-5, with 11 bases that match TRBD2. Unmatched junction bases numbered 11, after V lost 6 bases and J lost 2 bases. The CDR3 runs to 16 residues. Germline V gene sequence: CDR1 SQVTM, CDR2 ANQGSEA. CDR3 in amino acids: CSVARLAGGQQETQYF. In DNA, the CDR3 is TGCAGCGTCGCCCGGCTAGCGGGGGGTCAACAAGAGACCCAGTACTTC.

This clonotype was recorded at least ten times. The chain combines TRBV27 with TRBJ2-1; TRBD1 or TRBD2 may be the D gene (7 bases each). This CDR3 has 15 amino acids. CDR1 is MNHEY and CDR2 is SMNVEV in the germline V gene (reference sequence). Trimming left V 8 bases short and J 4 bases short, with 18 bases between. CDR3 sequence (DNA): TGTGCCAGCTCGTCCCAGGGGGGGACTTACAATGAGCAGTTCTTC. Translated, it gives CASSSQGGTYNEQFF.

The V call is TRBV20-1, the J call TRBJ1-1; a possible D gene is TRBD1 (5 bases). The germline gives CDR1 DFQATT, CDR2 SNEGSKA (reference sequence). The CDR3 loop spans 14 amino acids. V was cut by 1 base and J by 1 base, with 10 bases left in between. In DNA, the CDR3 is TGCAGTGCTAGAGCCTTTACAGGGAACACTGAAGCTTTCTTT. It encodes CSARAFTGNTEAFF.

This clonotype came up many times. V and J are TRBV6-1 and TRBJ1-4; no reliable D call. The CDR3 runs to 14 residues. V lost 4 bases and J lost 2, with 8 bases in between. CDR1 and CDR2 from the germline V gene are MNHNS and SASEGT. The CDR3 bases are TGTGCCAGCAGTGCCCAGACTACTAATGAAAAACTGTTTTTT. Residues: CASSAQTTNEKLFF.

This clonotype was detected a few times. The chain carries TRBV7-2 and TRBJ2-2; D unclear. Trimming removed 7 bases from V and 1 base from J, with 16 bases in between. This CDR3 region has 16 residues. The V gene's germline CDR1 is SGHTA and CDR2 FQGNSA. CDR3 nucleotides: TGTGCCAGCACCATTGCACGGCCACGGAACACCGGGGAGCTGTTTTTT. Translated, it gives CASTIARPRNTGELFF.

This clonotype has a count of ten or more. The V and J genes are TRBV7-2 and TRBJ2-1, with a possible D match to TRBD2 (5 bases). CDR3 size: 12 residues. V lost 5 bases to trimming and J lost 8 bases, with 10 bases between them. CDR1 is SGHTA and CDR2 is FQGNSA in the germline V gene. CDR3 loop: CASSPVLDEQFF. For the CDR3, the DNA is TGTGCCAGCAGCCCGGTACTAGATGAGCAGTTCTTC.

The table lists this clonotype with many counts. The chain links TRBV7-9 to TRBJ1-1; D gene unclear. Per the germline V gene, CDR1 is SEHNR and CDR2 is FQNEAQ (reference sequence). This CDR3 spans 13 amino acids. V lost 2 bases to trimming and J lost 5 bases, with 9 bases between them. The CDR3, as DNA: TGTGCCAGCAGCTTAATGGGTATTACTGAAGCTTTCTTT. It is translated as CASSLMGITEAFF.

This clonotype was counted at least ten times. This chain joins TRBV7-8 and TRBJ2-1; TRBD2 aligns across 9 bases. Trimming at V came to 3 bases and at J to 4 bases, leaving 4 bases not matched to a gene. The V gene's germline CDR1 is SGHVS and CDR2 FQNEAQ. The length of the CDR3 is 15 residues. The chain's CDR3 is CASSFSGGGYNEQFF. As DNA, the CDR3 is TGTGCCAGCAGCTTTAGCGGGGGCGGGTACAATGAGCAGTTCTTC. Complete variable domain (other parts from reference TRBV7-8 and TRBJ2-1): GAGVSQSPRYKVAKRGQDVALRCDPISGHVSLFWYQQALGQGPEFLTYFQNEAQLDKSGLPSDRFFAERPEGSVSTLKIQRTQQEDSAVYLCASSFSGGGYNEQFFGPGTRLTVL.

This clonotype was counted ten times or more. The J gene is TRBJ1-1, the V gene TRBV7-2; D ambiguous. The CDR3 spans 13 residues. Germline assignment: CDR1 SGHTA and CDR2 FQGNSA. The V end was cut by 4 bases, the J end by 3 bases, with 9 bases between. The DNA of the CDR3 is TGTGCCAGCAGCTCACAGAGGTACACTGAAGCTTTCTTT. This encodes CASSSQRYTEAFF.

This clonotype was recorded many times. The CDR3 here is CASSVQGDSEAFF. Here the CDR3 DNA reads TGTGCCAGCAGCGTACAAGGAGACAGTGAAGCTTTCTTT. The chain is built from TRBV9 and TRBJ1-1; D is perhaps TRBD1 (5 bases). This CDR3 has 13 residues. CDR1 and CDR2 from the germline V gene are SGDLS and YYNGEE. V lost 1 base to trimming and J lost 7 bases, with 11 bases between them. Full variable domain (outside the CDR3, taken from reference TRBV9 and TRBJ1-1): DSGVTQTPKHLITATGQRVTLRCSPRSGDLSVYWYQQSLDQGLQFLIQYYNGEERAKGNILERFSAQQFPDLHSELNLSSLELGDSALYFCASSVQGDSEAFFGQGTRLTVV.

This clonotype has only a few counts. The rearrangement joins TRBV5-6 to TRBJ1-5, with D unclear. The germline V and J ends were trimmed by 5 bases and 9 bases, with 24 bases remaining between them. The V gene's germline CDR1 is SGHDT and CDR2 YYEEEE. The length of the CDR3 is 16 residues. Written as DNA, the CDR3 is TGTGCCAGCAGTCCGGTCAGGAGGAGTAGAGATCGGCCCCAGCATTTT. Translated, it gives CASSPVRRSRDRPQHF.

Many counts were recorded for this clonotype. The chain combines TRBV27 with TRBJ1-6, with 7 bases aligning to TRBD1. Trimming at V came to 3 bases and at J to 7 bases, leaving 9 bases not matched to a gene. This CDR3 comprises 16 residues. CDR1 MNHEY and CDR2 SMNVEV come from the germline V gene (reference sequence). The DNA for the CDR3 is TGTGCCAGCAGTTTTAGTTCCGGGACAGCAAATTCACCCCTCCACTTT. Translating it yields CASSFSSGTANSPLHF.

Ten or more counts support this clonotype. V gene TRBV12-3 or TRBV12-4 combines with J gene TRBJ1-1, with D possibly matching TRBD1 (5 bases). There are 17 residues in the CDR3. V dropped 2 bases and J dropped 1 base, with 17 bases sitting between them. The CDR3 reads CASSLRALRGENTEAFF. The CDR3 nucleotides are TGTGCCAGCAGTTTAAGGGCATTGAGGGGTGAGAACACTGAAGCTTTCTTT.